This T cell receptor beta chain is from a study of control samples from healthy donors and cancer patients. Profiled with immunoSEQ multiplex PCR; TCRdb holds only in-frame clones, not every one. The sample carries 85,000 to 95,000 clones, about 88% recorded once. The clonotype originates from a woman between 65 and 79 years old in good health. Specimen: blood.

This CDR3 reads CASSLRVTGGTNEKLFF. CDR3 in DNA: TGCGCCAGCAGCTTGAGGGTGACAGGGGGCACTAATGAAAAACTGTTTTTT. This sequence joins TRBV5-1 and TRBJ1-4, with TRBD1 matching over 10 bases. The CDR3 runs 17 residues. The germline CDR1 and CDR2 sequences are SGHRS and YFSETQ. V lost 1 base to trimming and J lost 2 bases; unmatched junction nucleotides: 5.